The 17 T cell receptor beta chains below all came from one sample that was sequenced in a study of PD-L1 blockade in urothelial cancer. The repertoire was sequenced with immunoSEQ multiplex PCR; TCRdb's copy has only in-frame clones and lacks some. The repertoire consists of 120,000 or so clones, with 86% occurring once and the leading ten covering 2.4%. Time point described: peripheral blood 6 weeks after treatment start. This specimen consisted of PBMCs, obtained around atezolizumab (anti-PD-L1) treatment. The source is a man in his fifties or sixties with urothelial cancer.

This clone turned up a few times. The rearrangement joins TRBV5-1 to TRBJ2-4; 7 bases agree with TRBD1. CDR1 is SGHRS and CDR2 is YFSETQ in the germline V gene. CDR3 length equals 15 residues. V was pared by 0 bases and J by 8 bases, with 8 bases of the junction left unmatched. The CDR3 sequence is CASSLGQGSTDIQYF. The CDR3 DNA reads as TGCGCCAGCAGCTTGGGACAGGGAAGTACTGACATTCAGTACTTC.

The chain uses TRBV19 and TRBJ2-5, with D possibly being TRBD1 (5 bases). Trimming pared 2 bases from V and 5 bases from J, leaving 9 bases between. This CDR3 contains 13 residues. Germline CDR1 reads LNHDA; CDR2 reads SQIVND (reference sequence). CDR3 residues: CASSIPGSETQYF. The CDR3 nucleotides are TGTGCCAGTAGTATACCAGGGTCGGAGACCCAGTACTTC. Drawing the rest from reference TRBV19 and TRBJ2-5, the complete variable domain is DGGITQSPKYLFRKEGQNVTLSCEQNLNHDAMYWYRQDPGQGLRLIYYSQIVNDFQKGDIAEGYSVSREKKESFPLTVTSAQKNPTAFYLCASSIPGSETQYFGPGTRLLVL.

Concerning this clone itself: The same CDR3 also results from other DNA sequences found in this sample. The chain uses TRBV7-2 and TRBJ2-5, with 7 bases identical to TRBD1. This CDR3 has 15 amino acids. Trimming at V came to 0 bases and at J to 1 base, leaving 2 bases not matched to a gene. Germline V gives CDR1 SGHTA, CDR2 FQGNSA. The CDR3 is CASSLARTGQETQYF. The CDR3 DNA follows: TGTGCCAGCAGCTTAGCGAGGACAGGCCAAGAGACCCAGTACTTC.

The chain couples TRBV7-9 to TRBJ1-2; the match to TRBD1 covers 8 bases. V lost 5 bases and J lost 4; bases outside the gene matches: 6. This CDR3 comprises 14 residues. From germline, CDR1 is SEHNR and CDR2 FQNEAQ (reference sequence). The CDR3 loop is CASSATGAFYGYTF. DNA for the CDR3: TGTGCCAGCAGCGCGACAGGGGCTTTCTATGGCTACACCTTC.

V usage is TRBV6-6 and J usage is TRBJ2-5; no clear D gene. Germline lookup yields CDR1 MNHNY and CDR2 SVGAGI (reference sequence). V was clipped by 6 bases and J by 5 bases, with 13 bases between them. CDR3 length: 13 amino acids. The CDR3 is CASSEYAGETQYF. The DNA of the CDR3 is TGTGCCAGCAGCGAATACGCCGGGGAGACCCAGTACTTC.

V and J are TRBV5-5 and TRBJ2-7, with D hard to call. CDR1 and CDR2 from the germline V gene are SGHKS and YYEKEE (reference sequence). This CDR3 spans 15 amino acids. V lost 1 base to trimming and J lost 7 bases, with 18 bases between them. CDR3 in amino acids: CASSLYGDHNQEQYF. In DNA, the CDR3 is TGTGCCAGCAGCTTGTATGGAGATCACAACCAGGAGCAGTACTTC.

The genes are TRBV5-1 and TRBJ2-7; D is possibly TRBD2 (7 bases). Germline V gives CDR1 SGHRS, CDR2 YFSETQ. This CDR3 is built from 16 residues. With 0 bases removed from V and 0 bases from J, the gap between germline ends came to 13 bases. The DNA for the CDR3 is TGCGCCAGCAGCTTGGGGGGGGGACACAGCTCCTACGAGCAGTACTTC. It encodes CASSLGGGHSSYEQYF.

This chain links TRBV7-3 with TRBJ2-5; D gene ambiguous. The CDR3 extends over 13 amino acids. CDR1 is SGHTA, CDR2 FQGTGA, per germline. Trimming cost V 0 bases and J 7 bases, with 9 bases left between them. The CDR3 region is CASSLTSAGTQYF. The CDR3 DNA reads TGTGCCAGCAGCTTAACGTCTGCCGGGACCCAGTACTTC.

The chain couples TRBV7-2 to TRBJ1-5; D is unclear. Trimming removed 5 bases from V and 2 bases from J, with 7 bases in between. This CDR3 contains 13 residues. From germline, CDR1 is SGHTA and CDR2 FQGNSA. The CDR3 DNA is TGTGCCAGCAGCCGTCAGGGCAATCAGCCCCAGCATTTT. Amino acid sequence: CASSRQGNQPQHF.

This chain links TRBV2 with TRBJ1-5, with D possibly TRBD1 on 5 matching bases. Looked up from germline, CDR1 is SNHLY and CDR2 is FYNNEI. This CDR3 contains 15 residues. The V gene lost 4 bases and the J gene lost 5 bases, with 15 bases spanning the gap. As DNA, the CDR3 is TGTGCCAGCAGTGGCAGGGTTGGTTTATATCAGCCCCAGCATTTT. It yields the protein CASSGRVGLYQPQHF.

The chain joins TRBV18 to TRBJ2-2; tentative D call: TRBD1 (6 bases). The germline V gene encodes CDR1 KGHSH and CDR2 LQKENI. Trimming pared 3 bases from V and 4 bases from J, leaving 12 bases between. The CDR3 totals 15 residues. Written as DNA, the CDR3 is TGTGCCAGCTCACCCAAACAGGGTTCCACCGGGGAGCTGTTTTTT. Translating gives CASSPKQGSTGELFF.

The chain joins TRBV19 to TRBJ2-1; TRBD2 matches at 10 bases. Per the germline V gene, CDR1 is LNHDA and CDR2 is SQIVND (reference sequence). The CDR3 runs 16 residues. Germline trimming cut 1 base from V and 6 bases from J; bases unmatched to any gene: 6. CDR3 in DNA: TGTGCCAGTAGTATAGCCGCTAGCGGGAGTGGCAATGAGCAGTTCTTC. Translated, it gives CASSIAASGSGNEQFF.

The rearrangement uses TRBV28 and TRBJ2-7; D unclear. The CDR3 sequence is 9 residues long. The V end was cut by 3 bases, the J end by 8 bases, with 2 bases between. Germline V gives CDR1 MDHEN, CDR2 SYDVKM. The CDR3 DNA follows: TGTGCCAGCAGTTTCAAGCAGTACTTC. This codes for CASSFKQYF.

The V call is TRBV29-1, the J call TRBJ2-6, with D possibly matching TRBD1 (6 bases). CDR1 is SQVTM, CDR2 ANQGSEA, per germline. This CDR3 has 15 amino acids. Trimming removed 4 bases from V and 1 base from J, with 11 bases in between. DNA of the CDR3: TGCAGCGTTGTTCGGACAGATTCTGGGGCCAACGTCCTGACTTTC. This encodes CSVVRTDSGANVLTF.

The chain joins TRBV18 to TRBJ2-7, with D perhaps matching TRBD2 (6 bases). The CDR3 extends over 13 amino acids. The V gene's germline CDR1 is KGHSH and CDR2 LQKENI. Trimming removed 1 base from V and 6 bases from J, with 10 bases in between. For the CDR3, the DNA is TGTGCCAGCTCACCACGTAACGGGGGCGAGCAGTACTTC. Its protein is CASSPRNGGEQYF.

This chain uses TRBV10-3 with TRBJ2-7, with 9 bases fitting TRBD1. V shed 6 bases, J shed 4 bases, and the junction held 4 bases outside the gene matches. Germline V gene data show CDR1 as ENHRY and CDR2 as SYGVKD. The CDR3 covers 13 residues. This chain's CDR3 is CAISRQGEYEQYF. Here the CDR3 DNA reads TGTGCCATCAGCAGACAGGGGGAATACGAGCAGTACTTC.

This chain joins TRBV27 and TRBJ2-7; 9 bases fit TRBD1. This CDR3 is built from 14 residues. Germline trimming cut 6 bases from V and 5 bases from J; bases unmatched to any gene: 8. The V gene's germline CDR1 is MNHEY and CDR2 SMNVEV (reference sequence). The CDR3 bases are TGTGCCAGCAGATATGGGACAGGGCGAGACGAGCAGTACTTC. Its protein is CASRYGTGRDEQYF.